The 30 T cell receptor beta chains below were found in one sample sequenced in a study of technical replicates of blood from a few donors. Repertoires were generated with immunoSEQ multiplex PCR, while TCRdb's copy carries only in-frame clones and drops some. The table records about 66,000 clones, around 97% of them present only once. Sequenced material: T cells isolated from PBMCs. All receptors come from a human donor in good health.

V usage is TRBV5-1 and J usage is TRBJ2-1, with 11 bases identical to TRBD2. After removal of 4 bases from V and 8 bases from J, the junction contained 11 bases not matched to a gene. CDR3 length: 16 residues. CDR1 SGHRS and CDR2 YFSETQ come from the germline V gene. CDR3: CASSAGPLAGGDEQFF. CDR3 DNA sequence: TGCGCCAGCAGCGCCGGCCCTTTAGCGGGAGGGGATGAGCAGTTCTTC. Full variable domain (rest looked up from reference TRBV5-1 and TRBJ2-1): KAGVTQTPRYLIKTRGQQVTLSCSPISGHRSVSWYQQTPGQGLQFLFEYFSETQRNKGNFPGRFSGRQFSNSRSEMNVSTLELGDSALYLCASSAGPLAGGDEQFFGPGTRLTVL.

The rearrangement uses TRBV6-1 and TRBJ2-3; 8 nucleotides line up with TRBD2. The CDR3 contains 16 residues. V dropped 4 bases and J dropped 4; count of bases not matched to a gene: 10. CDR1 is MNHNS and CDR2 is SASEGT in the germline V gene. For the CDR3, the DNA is TGTGCCAGCAGTGTTCCAGCGGGAGAGCCTTCAGATACGCAGTATTTT. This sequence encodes CASSVPAGEPSDTQYF.

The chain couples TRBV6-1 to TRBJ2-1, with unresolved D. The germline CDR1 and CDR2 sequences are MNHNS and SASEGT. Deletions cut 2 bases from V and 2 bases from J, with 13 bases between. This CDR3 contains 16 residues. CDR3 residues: CASSEYSLTPYNEQFF. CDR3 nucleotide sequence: TGTGCCAGCAGTGAATACAGTCTCACCCCCTACAATGAGCAGTTCTTC.

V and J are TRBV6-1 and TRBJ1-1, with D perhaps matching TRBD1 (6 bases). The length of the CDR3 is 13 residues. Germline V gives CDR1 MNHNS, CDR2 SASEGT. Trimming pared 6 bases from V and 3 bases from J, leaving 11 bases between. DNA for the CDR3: TGTGCCAGCAGGGTGGGGGGGCACACTGAAGCTTTCTTT. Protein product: CASRVGGHTEAFF.

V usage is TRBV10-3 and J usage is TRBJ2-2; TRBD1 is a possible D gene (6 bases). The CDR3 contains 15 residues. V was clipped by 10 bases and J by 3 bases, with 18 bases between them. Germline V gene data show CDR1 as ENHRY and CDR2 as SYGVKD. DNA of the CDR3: TGTGCCACCCCTGCGCGCAGGGGCGACACCGGGGAGCTGTTTTTT. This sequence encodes CATPARRGDTGELFF.

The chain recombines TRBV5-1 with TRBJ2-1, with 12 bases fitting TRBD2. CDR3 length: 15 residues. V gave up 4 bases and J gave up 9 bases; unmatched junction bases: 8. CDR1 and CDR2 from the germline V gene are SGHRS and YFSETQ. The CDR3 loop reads CASSPGTSGSAEQFF. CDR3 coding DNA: TGCGCCAGCAGCCCAGGGACTAGCGGGTCGGCTGAGCAGTTCTTC.

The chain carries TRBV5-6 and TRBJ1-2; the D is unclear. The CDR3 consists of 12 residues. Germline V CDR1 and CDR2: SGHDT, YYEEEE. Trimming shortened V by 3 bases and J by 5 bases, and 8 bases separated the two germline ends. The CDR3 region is CASSSDAYGYTF. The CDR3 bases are TGTGCCAGCAGCTCAGATGCATATGGCTACACCTTC.

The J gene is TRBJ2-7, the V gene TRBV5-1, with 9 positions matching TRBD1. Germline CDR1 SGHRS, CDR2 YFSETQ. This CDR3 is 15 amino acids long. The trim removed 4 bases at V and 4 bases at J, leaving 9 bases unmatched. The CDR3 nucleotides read TGCGCCAGCAGCCCCCTCGGGACAGGGAATTACGAGCAGTACTTC. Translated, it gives CASSPLGTGNYEQYF.

CDR3 protein: CASRTGSTEAFF. CDR3 DNA sequence: TGTGCCAGCAGAACAGGGAGCACTGAAGCTTTCTTT. The gene calls are TRBV2 and TRBJ1-1; D may be TRBD1 (6 bases). V was trimmed by 6 bases and J by 4 bases, leaving 9 bases between them. The CDR3 runs 12 residues. The V gene's germline CDR1 is SNHLY and CDR2 FYNNEI.

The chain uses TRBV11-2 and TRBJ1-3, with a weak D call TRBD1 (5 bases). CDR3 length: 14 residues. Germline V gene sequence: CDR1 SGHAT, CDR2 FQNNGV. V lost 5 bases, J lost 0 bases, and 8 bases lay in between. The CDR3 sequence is CASSRDSSGNTIYF. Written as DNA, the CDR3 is TGTGCCAGCAGCCGAGACAGCTCTGGAAACACCATATATTTT.

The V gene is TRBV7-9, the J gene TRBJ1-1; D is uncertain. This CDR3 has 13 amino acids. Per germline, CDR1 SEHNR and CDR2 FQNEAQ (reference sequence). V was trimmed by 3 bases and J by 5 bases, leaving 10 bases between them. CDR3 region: CASSFPGGTEAFF. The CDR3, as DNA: TGTGCCAGCAGCTTCCCAGGTGGAACTGAAGCTTTCTTT.

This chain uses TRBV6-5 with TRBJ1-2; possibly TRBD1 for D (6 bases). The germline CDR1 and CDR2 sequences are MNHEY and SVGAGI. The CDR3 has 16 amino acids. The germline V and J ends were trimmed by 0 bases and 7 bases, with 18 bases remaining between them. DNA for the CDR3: TGTGCCAGCAGTTACTCGTACCTACCAGTGGGGGCTGGCTACACCTTC. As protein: CASSYSYLPVGAGYTF.

CDR3 sequence (DNA): TGCGCCAGCAGTGAGCGACAACAGGGGACCTCAGTTGGCTACACCTTC. Translation gives CASSERQQGTSVGYTF. The genes are TRBV10-2 and TRBJ1-2; 7 bases are a match to TRBD1. The CDR3 consists of 16 residues. The germline V gene has CDR1 WSHSY and CDR2 SAAADI. V lost 2 bases and J lost 7; bases outside the gene matches: 13.

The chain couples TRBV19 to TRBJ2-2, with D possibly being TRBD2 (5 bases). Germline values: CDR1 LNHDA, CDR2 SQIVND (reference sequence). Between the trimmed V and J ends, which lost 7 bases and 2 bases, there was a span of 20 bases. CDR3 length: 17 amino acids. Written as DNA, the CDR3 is TGTGCCAGTACAAGTTGGGTCGAGCGGACCAACACCGGGGAGCTGTTTTTT. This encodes CASTSWVERTNTGELFF. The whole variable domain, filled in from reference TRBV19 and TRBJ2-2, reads DGGITQSPKYLFRKEGQNVTLSCEQNLNHDAMYWYRQDPGQGLRLIYYSQIVNDFQKGDIAEGYSVSREKKESFPLTVTSAQKNPTAFYLCASTSWVERTNTGELFFGEGSRLTVL.

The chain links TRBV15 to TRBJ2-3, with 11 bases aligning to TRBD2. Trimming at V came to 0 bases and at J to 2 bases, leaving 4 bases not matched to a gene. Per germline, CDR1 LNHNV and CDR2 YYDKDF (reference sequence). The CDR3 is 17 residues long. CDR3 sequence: CATSRDRLAGPTDTQYF. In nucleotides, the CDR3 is TGTGCCACCAGCAGAGATAGACTAGCGGGACCCACAGATACGCAGTATTTT.

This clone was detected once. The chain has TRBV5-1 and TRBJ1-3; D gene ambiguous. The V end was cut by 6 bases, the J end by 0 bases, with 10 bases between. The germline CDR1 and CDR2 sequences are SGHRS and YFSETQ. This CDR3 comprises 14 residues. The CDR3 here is CASTPGSSGNTIYF. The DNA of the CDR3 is TGCGCCAGCACCCCGGGATCCTCTGGAAACACCATATATTTT.

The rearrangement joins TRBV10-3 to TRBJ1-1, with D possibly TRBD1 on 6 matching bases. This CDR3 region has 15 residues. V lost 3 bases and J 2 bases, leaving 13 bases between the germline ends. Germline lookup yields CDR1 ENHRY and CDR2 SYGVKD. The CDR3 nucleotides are TGTGCCATCAGTGATTCCGGGGGGCCAAACACTGAAGCTTTCTTT. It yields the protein CAISDSGGPNTEAFF.

The DNA for the CDR3 is TGTGCCAGCAGTGAAGCTACCTCGGGTACGCAGTATTTT. It is translated as CASSEATSGTQYF. V usage is TRBV6-4 and J usage is TRBJ2-3, with D uncertain. The CDR3 sequence is 13 residues long. Trimming left V 3 bases short and J 8 bases short, with 12 bases between. Germline V gene data show CDR1 as MRHNA and CDR2 as SNTAGT.

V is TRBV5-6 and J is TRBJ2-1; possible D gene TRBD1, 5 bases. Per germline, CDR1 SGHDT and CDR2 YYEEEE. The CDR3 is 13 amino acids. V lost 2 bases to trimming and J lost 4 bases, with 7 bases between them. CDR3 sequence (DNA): TGTGCCAGCAGCTTACAGGAATACAATGAGCAGTTCTTC. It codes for CASSLQEYNEQFF. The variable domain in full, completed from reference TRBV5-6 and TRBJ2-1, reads DAGVTQSPTHLIKTRGQQVTLRCSPKSGHDTVSWYQQALGQGPQFIFQYYEEEERQRGNFPDRFSGHQFPNYSSELNVNALLLGDSALYLCASSLQEYNEQFFGPGTRLTVL.

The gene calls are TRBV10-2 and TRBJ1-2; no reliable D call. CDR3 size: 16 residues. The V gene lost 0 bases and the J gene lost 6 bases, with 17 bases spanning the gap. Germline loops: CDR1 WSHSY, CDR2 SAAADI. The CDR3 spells CASSESIEAGSDGYTF. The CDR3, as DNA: TGCGCCAGCAGTGAGTCGATAGAGGCGGGGAGTGATGGCTACACCTTC.

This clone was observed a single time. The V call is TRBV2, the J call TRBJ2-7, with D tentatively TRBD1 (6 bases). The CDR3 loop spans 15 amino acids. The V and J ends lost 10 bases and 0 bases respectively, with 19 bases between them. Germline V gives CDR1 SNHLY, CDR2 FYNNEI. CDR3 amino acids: CATSLDETGSYEQYF. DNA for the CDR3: TGTGCCACCTCTCTCGACGAGACAGGCTCCTACGAGCAGTACTTC. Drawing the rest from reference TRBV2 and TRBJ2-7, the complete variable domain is EPEVTQTPSHQVTQMGQEVILRCVPISNHLYFYWYRQILGQKVEFLVSFYNNEISEKSEIFDDQFSVERPDGSNFTLKIRSTKLEDSAMYFCATSLDETGSYEQYFGPGTRLTVT.

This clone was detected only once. As DNA, the CDR3 is TGTGCCAGCAGCCAAGGCCCAGGGGTCTATGAGCAGTTCTTC. It encodes CASSQGPGVYEQFF. The chain joins TRBV4-2 to TRBJ2-1; perhaps TRBD1 as D (6 bases). V lost 1 base and J 8 bases, leaving 12 bases between the germline ends. This CDR3 has 14 amino acids. CDR1 and CDR2 (germline): LGHNA, YNFKEQ.

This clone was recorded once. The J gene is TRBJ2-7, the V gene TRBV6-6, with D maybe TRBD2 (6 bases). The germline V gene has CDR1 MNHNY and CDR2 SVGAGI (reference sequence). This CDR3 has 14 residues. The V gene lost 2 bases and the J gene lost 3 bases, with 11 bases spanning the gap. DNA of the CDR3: TGTGCCAGCAGTTACGGAGGGAGTGGCTACGAGCAGTACTTC. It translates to CASSYGGSGYEQYF.

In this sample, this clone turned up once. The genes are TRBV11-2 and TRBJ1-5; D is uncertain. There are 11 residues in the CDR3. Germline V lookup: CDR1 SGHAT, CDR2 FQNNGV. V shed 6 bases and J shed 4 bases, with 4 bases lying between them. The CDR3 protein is CASSSNQPQHF. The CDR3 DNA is TGTGCCAGCAGTTCAAATCAGCCCCAGCATTTT.

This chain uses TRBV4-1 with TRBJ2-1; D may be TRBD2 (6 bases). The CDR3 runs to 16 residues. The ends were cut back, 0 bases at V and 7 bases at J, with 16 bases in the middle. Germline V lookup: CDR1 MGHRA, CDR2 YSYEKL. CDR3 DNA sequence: TGCGCCAGCAGCCAAGAAGGGTCCCGGGACTGGAATGAGCAGTTCTTC. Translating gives CASSQEGSRDWNEQFF.

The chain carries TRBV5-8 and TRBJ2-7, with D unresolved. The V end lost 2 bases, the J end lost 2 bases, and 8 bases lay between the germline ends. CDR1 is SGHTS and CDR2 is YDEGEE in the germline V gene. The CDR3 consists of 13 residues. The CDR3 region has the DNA TGTGCCAGCAGCTTCGGTACAGCCTACGAGCAGTACTTC. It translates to CASSFGTAYEQYF. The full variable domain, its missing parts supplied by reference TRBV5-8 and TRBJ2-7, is EAGVTQSPTHLIKTRGQQATLRCSPISGHTSVYWYQQALGLGLQFLLWYDEGEERNRGNFPPRFSGRQFPNYSSELNVNALELEDSALYLCASSFGTAYEQYFGPGTRLTVT.

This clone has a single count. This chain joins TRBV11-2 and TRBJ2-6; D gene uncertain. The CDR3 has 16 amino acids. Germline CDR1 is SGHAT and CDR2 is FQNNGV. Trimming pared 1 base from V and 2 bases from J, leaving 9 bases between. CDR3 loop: CASSLVDTPGANVLTF. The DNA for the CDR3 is TGTGCCAGCAGCTTAGTCGACACTCCTGGGGCCAACGTCCTGACTTTC.

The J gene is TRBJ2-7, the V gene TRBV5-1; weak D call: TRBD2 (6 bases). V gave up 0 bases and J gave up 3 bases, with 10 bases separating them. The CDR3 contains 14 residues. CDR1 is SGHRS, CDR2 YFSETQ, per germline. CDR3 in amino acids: CASSLVPEGYEQYF. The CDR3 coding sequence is TGCGCCAGCAGCTTGGTACCGGAGGGCTACGAGCAGTACTTC.

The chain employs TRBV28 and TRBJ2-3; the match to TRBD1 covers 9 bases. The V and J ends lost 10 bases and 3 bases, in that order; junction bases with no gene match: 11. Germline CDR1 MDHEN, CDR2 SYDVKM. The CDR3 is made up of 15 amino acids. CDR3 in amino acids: CATLDRGRKTDTQYF. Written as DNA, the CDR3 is TGTGCCACCCTAGACAGGGGGAGGAAGACAGATACGCAGTATTTT.

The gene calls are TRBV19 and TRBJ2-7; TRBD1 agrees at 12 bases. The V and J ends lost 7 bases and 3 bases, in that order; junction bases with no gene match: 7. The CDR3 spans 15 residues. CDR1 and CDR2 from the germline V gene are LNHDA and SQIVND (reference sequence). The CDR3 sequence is CASKSGTGGSYEQYF. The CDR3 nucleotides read TGTGCCAGTAAATCCGGGACAGGGGGCAGCTACGAGCAGTACTTC.